This T cell receptor (beta chain) emerged from a study of blood T cells in healthy people across ages. Findings of the study overall: Nothing was known about donor CMV status, and this possibly confounded expanded clonotype changes.

As concerns this clonotype: Its antigen is undetermined.

From germline, CDR1 is MNHEY and CDR2 SVGAGI. J gave up 6 bases and V 8 bases, and 4 bases lay outside the gene matches. CDR3 size: 14 residues. A second PCR, run for 7 to 11 cycles, used a sample-barcoded 5' primer plus a J-beta primer mix. TCRdb reanalysed the 5' RACE reads using MiXCR and keeps one entry per CDR3 protein. The sample holds hundreds of thousands of distinct CDR3 sequences, roughly 43% seen once. The chain recombines TRBV6-5 with TRBJ2-1; TRBD2 aligns across 13 bases. The sequence came from a man younger than 40 in good health. The sequenced sample was blood. The CDR3 is CASARTSGGNEQFF. CDR3 nucleotide sequence: TGTGCCAGCGCCCGGACTAGCGGGGGCAATGAGCAGTTCTTC.